This TCR beta chain was recovered during a study of blood T cell repertoires in COVID-19. Overall study context: PBMCs, B-cell-depleted T cells, or T cells provided the cDNA or gDNA that made up the material.

Participant ages covered about 18 to 89 years across 24 US areas. Participant-reported clinical history was the basis for cohort assignment. Among Cohort 3 donors, those recovered had two negative PCRs, clearance, or symptom resolution. Some clones are missing from TCRdb's copy, which holds only in-frame ones; the method was immunoSEQ multiplex PCR. The sample shows about 220,000 clones, about four fifths of them seen only once. This clone was seen only once. The J segment lost 4 bases and the V segment lost 6 bases, leaving 8 bases of the junction unmatched. Germline loops: CDR1 MNHEY, CDR2 SVGAGI. The CDR3 contains 15 residues.

The rearrangement links TRBV6-5 to TRBJ1-1; 10 bases are a match to TRBD1. The sample taken for sequencing was PBMCs or T cells enriched from blood (not recorded which). The sequence came from a woman aged 55 to 70 who had recovered from COVID-19. CDR3 region: CASSSPGTGATEAFF. For the CDR3, the DNA is TGTGCCAGCAGCAGCCCCGGGACAGGGGCCACTGAAGCTTTCTTT.